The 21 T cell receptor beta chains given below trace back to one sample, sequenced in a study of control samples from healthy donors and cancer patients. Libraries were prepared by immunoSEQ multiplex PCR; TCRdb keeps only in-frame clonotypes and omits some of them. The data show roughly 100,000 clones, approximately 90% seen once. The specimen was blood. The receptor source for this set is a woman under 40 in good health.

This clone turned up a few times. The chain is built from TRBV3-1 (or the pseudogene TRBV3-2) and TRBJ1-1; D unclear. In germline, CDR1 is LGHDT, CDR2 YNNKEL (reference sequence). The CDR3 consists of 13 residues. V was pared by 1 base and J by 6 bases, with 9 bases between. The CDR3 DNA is TGTGCCAGCAGCCAAGCAGTTCGCGCTGAAGCTTTCTTT. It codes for CASSQAVRAEAFF.

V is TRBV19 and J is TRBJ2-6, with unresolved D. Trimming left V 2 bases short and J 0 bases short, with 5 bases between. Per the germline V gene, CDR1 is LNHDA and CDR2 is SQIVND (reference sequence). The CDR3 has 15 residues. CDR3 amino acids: CASSIIRSGANVLTF. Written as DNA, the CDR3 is TGTGCCAGTAGTATAATCCGCTCTGGGGCCAACGTCCTGACTTTC.

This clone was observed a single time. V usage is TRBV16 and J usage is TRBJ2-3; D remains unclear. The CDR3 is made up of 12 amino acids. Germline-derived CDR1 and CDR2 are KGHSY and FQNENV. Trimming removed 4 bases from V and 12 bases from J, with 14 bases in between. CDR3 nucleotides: TGTGCCAGCAGCCCAAGGGTCCAGAAACAGTATTTT. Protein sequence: CASSPRVQKQYF.

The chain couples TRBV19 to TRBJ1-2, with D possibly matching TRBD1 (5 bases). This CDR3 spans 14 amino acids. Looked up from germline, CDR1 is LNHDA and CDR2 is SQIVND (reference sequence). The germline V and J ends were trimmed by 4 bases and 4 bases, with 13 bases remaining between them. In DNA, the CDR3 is TGTGCCAGTAGTAAGCGGACGGACATCTATGGCTACACCTTC. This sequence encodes CASSKRTDIYGYTF.

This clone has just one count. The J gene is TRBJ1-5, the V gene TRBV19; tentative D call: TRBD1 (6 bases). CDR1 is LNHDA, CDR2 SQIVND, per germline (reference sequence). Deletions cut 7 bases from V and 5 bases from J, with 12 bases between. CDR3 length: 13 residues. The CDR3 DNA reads TGTGCCAGTAAGGGCCAGGGGTATCAGCCCCAGCATTTT. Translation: CASKGQGYQPQHF. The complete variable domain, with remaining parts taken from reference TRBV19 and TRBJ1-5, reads DGGITQSPKYLFRKEGQNVTLSCEQNLNHDAMYWYRQDPGQGLRLIYYSQIVNDFQKGDIAEGYSVSREKKESFPLTVTSAQKNPTAFYLCASKGQGYQPQHFGDGTRLSIL.

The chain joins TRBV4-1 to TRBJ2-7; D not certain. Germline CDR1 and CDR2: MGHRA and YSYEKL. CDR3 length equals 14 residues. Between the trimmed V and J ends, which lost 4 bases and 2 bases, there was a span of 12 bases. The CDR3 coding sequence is TGCGCCAGCAGCCGGTGGGAACGAACCTACGAGCAGTACTTC. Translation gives CASSRWERTYEQYF.

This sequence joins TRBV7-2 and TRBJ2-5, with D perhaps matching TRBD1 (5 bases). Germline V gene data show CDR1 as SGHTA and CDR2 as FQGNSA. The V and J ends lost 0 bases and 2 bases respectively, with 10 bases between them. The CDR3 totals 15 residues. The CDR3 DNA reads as TGTGCCAGCAGCTTAGCTTCAGGGCCTCAAGAGACCCAGTACTTC. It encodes CASSLASGPQETQYF. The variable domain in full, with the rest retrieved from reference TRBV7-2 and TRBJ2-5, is GAGVSQSPSNKVTEKGKDVELRCDPISGHTALYWYRQSLGQGLEFLIYFQGNSAPDKSGLPSDRFSAERTGGSVSTLTIQRTQQEDSAVYLCASSLASGPQETQYFGPGTRLLVL.

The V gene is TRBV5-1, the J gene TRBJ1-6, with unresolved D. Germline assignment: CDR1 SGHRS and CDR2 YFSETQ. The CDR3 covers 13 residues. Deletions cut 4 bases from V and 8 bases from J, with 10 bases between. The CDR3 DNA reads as TGCGCCAGCAGCCCAGGCCAGGATTCACCCCTCCACTTT. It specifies CASSPGQDSPLHF. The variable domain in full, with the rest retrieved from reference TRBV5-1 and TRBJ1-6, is KAGVTQTPRYLIKTRGQQVTLSCSPISGHRSVSWYQQTPGQGLQFLFEYFSETQRNKGNFPGRFSGRQFSNSRSEMNVSTLELGDSALYLCASSPGQDSPLHFGNGTRLTVT.

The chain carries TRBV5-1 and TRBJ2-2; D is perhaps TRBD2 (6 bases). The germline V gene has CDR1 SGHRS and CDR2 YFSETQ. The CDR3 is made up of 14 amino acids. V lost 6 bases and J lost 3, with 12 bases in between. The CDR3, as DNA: TGCGCCAGCATAGGGCGGGGTGACACCGGGGAGCTGTTTTTT. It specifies CASIGRGDTGELFF.

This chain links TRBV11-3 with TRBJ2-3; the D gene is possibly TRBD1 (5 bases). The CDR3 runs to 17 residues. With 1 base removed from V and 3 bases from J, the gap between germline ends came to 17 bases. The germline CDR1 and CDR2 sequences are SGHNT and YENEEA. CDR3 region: CASSLGVVRGRTDTQYF. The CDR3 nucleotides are TGTGCCAGCAGCTTAGGGGTGGTAAGGGGTCGGACAGATACGCAGTATTTT.

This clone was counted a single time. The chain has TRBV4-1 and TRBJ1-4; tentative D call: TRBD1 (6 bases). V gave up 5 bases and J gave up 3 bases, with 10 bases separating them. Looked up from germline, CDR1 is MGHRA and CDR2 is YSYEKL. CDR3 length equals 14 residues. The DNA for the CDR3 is TGCGCCAGCAGCAAACAGGGATCTAATGAAAAACTGTTTTTT. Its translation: CASSKQGSNEKLFF.

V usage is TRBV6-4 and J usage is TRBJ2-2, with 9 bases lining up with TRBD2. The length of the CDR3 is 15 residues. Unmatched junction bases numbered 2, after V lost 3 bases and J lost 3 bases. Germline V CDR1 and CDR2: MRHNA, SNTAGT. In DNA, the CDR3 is TGTGCCAGCAGTGAGACTAGCGGCTACACCGGGGAGCTGTTTTTT. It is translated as CASSETSGYTGELFF.

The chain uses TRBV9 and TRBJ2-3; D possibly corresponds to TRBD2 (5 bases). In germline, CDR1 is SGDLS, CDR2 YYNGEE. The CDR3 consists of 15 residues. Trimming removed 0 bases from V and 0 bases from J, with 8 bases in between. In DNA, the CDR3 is TGTGCCAGCAGCGTAGGAGGGTCTAGCACAGATACGCAGTATTTT. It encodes CASSVGGSSTDTQYF.

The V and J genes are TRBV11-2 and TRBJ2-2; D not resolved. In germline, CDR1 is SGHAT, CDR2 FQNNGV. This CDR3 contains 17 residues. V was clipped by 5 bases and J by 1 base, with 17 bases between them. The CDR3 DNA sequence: TGTGCCAGCAGCCCAATGGGGTGGACGAAGAACACCGGGGAGCTGTTTTTT. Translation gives CASSPMGWTKNTGELFF.

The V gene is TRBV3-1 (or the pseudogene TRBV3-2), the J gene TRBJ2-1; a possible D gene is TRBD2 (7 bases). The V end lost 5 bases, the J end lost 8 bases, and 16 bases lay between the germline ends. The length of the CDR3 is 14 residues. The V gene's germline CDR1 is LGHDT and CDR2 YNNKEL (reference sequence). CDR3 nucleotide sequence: TGTGCCAGCAGCGCCCGGGGGGCCTTGTATGAGCAGTTCTTC. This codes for CASSARGALYEQFF.

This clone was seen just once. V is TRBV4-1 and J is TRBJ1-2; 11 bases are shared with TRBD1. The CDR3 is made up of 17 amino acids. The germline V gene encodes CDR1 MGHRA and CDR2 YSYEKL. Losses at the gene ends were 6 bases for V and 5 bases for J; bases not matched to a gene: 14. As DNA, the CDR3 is TGCGCCAGCAGGCAGGCCGGGACAGGGGGAAGGCCTTATGGCTACACCTTC. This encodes CASRQAGTGGRPYGYTF.

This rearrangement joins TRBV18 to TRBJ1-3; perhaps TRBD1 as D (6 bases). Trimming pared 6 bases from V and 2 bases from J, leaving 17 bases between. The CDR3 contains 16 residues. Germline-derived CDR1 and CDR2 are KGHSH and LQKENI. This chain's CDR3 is CASSPTLGAPGNTIYF. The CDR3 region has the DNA TGTGCCAGCTCTCCTACCTTGGGGGCTCCTGGAAACACCATATATTTT.

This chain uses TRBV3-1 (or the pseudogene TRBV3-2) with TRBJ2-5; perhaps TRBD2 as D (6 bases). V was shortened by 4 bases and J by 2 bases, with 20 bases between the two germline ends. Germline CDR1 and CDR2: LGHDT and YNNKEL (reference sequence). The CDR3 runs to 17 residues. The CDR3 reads CASSPRLGPVLQETQYF. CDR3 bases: TGTGCCAGCAGCCCTCGACTAGGACCCGTCCTACAAGAGACCCAGTACTTC.

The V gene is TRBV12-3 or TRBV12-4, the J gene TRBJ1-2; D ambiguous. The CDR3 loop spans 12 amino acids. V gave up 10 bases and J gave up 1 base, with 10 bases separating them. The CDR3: CATEGLNYGYTF. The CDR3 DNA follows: TGTGCCACCGAAGGCCTTAACTATGGCTACACCTTC.

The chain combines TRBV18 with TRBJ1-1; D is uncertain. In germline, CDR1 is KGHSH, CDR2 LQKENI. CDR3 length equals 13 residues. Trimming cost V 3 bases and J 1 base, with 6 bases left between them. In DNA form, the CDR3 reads TGTGCCAGCTCACCCGGCGCGAACACTGAAGCTTTCTTT. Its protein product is CASSPGANTEAFF.

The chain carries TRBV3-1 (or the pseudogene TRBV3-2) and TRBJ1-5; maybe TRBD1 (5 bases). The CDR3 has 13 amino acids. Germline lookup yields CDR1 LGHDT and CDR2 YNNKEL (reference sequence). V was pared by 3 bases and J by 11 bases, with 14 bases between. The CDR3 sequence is CASSQGGGLSQHF. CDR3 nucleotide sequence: TGTGCCAGCAGCCAGGGGGGGGGACTCTCCCAGCATTTT.